The 14 T cell receptor beta chains in this list originate from one sample, sequenced in a study of response to subunit inactivated influenza vaccine. MiXCR was run by TCRdb on the RT-PCR reads, yielding one entry per CDR3 protein. The data contain roughly 700,000 distinct CDR3 sequences, about 15% of them singletons. This material consisted of PBMCs from blood, taken around 14 days before vaccination. The receptors were gathered from a man in his fifties or sixties who received an inactivated influenza vaccine.

For this clonotype: A single base separates this from a much larger clone, so it may be a read error. The CDR3 sequence: CASSFRLGGTGTQYF. The CDR3 nucleotides read TGTGCCAGCAGCTTTCGACTAGGGGGGACAGGTACGCAGTATTTT. This rearrangement joins TRBV7-9 to TRBJ2-3; TRBD1 aligns across 8 bases. This CDR3 contains 15 residues. Germline assignment: CDR1 SEHNR and CDR2 FQNEAQ (reference sequence).

V gene TRBV4-1 combines with J gene TRBJ2-1; TRBD1 is a possible D gene (6 bases). The germline V gene encodes CDR1 MGHRA and CDR2 YSYEKL. This CDR3 has 13 amino acids. Trimming stripped 2 bases from V and 7 bases from J, with 9 bases between. CDR3 sequence reads: CASSQPDRNEQFF. The CDR3 DNA reads as TGCGCCAGCAGCCAACCGGACAGAAATGAGCAGTTCTTC.

At least ten counts were recorded for this clonotype. The rearrangement uses TRBV29-1 and TRBJ2-7; unclear D gene. CDR1 is SQVTM and CDR2 is ANQGSEA in the germline V gene. CDR3 length equals 13 residues. V was shortened by 6 bases and J by 3 bases, with 15 bases between the two germline ends. The DNA for the CDR3 is TGCAGCGTCTTCGGTTCACGTGACTACGAGCAGTACTTC. This codes for CSVFGSRDYEQYF.

In its sample, this clonotype was seen many times. V usage is TRBV4-3 and J usage is TRBJ2-7, with 7 bases fitting TRBD1. The CDR3 is 15 amino acids. Germline V lookup: CDR1 LGHNA, CDR2 YSLEER. The trim removed 4 bases at V and 2 bases at J, leaving 8 bases unmatched. The CDR3 region is CASSRGQGGPYEQYF. The CDR3 DNA follows: TGCGCCAGCAGCCGGGGACAAGGGGGCCCCTACGAGCAGTACTTC.

This chain joins TRBV20-1 and TRBJ1-5; 7 bases are shared with TRBD1. The CDR3 is 15 amino acids. Germline V gives CDR1 DFQATT, CDR2 SNEGSKA (reference sequence). The J segment lost 1 base and the V segment lost 5 bases, leaving 8 bases of the junction unmatched. The CDR3: CSALKGAASNQPQHF. Here the CDR3 DNA reads TGCAGTGCTTTGAAGGGGGCGGCGAGCAATCAGCCCCAGCATTTT.

This clonotype was seen a few times. V is TRBV29-1 and J is TRBJ2-1; 10 nucleotides agree with TRBD2. With 4 bases clipped from V and 3 bases from J, the junction kept 3 bases outside the gene matches. In germline, CDR1 is SQVTM, CDR2 ANQGSEA. The CDR3 contains 14 residues. DNA of the CDR3: TGCAGCGTTGGGACTAGCGGAGACTACAATGAGCAGTTCTTC. Translating gives CSVGTSGDYNEQFF.

This clonotype was counted ten times or more. This rearrangement joins TRBV29-1 to TRBJ2-1; tentatively, D is TRBD1 or TRBD2 (6 bases each). V lost 7 bases and J 5 bases, leaving 15 bases between the germline ends. This CDR3 has 13 amino acids. CDR1 is SQVTM and CDR2 is ANQGSEA in the germline V gene. CDR3 DNA: TGCAGCGCCGGAGGGGGACTCCACAATGAGCAGTTCTTC. This encodes CSAGGGLHNEQFF.

This clonotype was recorded many times. The chain links TRBV28 to TRBJ2-1, with 7 bases matching TRBD2. Germline lookup yields CDR1 MDHEN and CDR2 SYDVKM. This CDR3 spans 13 amino acids. V shed 6 bases, J shed 4 bases, and the junction held 3 bases outside the gene matches. The CDR3 DNA is TGTGCCAGCAGAGGGCGGGGGTACAATGAGCAGTTCTTC. This sequence encodes CASRGRGYNEQFF.

The chain recombines TRBV3-1 with TRBJ2-1, with 9 bases matching TRBD1. CDR1 and CDR2 (germline): LGHDT, YNNKEL (reference sequence). The CDR3 runs 16 residues. V shed 6 bases, J shed 0 bases, and the junction held 6 bases outside the gene matches. In nucleotides, the CDR3 is TGTGCCAGCAGGCATACAGGGGGCAGCTCCTACAATGAGCAGTTCTTC. As protein: CASRHTGGSSYNEQFF.

The chain is built from TRBV12-3 or TRBV12-4 and TRBJ2-3, with 11 bases fitting TRBD2. The CDR3 loop spans 13 amino acids. The V and J ends lost 6 bases and 6 bases, in that order; junction bases with no gene match: 2. CDR3 residues: CASSRLAGDTQYF. CDR3 DNA: TGTGCCAGCAGCCGACTAGCGGGGGATACGCAGTATTTT.

This clonotype was detected only a few times. The chain recombines TRBV12-3 or TRBV12-4 with TRBJ2-3, with 14 positions matching TRBD2. The ends lost 5 bases at V and 5 bases at J; junction bases unmatched: 9. CDR3 length: 17 residues. The CDR3 DNA reads TGTGCCAGCAGTGATCCGCGACTAGCGGGAGGGCAAGATACGCAGTATTTT. Encoded protein: CASSDPRLAGGQDTQYF.

Only a few counts were recorded for this clonotype. This chain uses TRBV12-3 or TRBV12-4 with TRBJ2-2; D is unclear. Trimming took 6 bases from V and 1 from J, leaving 12 bases between them. This CDR3 has 15 residues. The CDR3 spells CASSSQYLNTGELFF. As DNA, the CDR3 is TGTGCCAGCAGCTCTCAATACTTGAACACCGGGGAGCTGTTTTTT.

This clonotype was recorded at least ten times. For the CDR3, the DNA is TGTGCCAGCTCACCAGGGACAGGGGTGAACACTGAAGCTTTCTTT. Protein: CASSPGTGVNTEAFF. The rearrangement joins TRBV18 to TRBJ1-1; 10 bases map to TRBD1. Germline CDR1 KGHSH, CDR2 LQKENI. CDR3 length: 15 residues. Trimming cost V 2 bases and J 0 bases; bases outside gene matches: 0. Supplemented by reference TRBV18 and TRBJ1-1, the full variable domain reads NAGVMQNPRHLVRRRGQEARLRCSPMKGHSHVYWYRQLPEEGLKFMVYLQKENIIDESGMPKERFSAEFPKEGPSILRIQQVVRGDSAAYFCASSPGTGVNTEAFFGQGTRLTVV.

This clonotype appeared many times. This chain links TRBV4-3 with TRBJ1-6; the D gene is possibly TRBD1 (5 bases). The germline V gene has CDR1 LGHNA and CDR2 YSLEER. The CDR3 totals 14 residues. Trimming removed 1 base at V and 6 bases at J, with 7 bases between. The CDR3 reads CASSQVGTNSPLHF. For the CDR3, the DNA is TGCGCCAGCAGCCAAGTGGGGACTAATTCACCCCTCCACTTT.